These 4 T cell receptor beta chains were all obtained from the same sample, sequenced in a study of blood T cell repertoires in COVID-19 (dated by TCRdb to about 2020). Libraries were built with the immunoSEQ multiplex PCR assay. TCRdb mirrors the immuneACCESS table, restricted to in-frame sequences. Some clones are absent from its copies; in checked studies, under half trace to an unresolved V gene, and the reason for the others is unknown. This sample holds over 250,000 clones; about 90% were observed only once. The ten most abundant clones make up under 3% of the sample. Sequencing was carried out using peripheral blood. The receptors stem from a person aged 18 to 30 with COVID-19, enrolled during active disease.

The chain has TRBV19 and TRBJ2-7; D is possibly TRBD2 (6 bases). V dropped 3 bases and J dropped 7 bases, with 13 bases sitting between them. The CDR3 consists of 13 residues. Looked up from germline, CDR1 is LNHDA and CDR2 is SQIVND (reference sequence). CDR3 protein: CASSITSGDEQYF. The DNA of the CDR3 is TGTGCCAGTAGTATTACTTCGGGGGATGAGCAGTACTTC. Full variable domain (missing parts from reference TRBV19 and TRBJ2-7): DGGITQSPKYLFRKEGQNVTLSCEQNLNHDAMYWYRQDPGQGLRLIYYSQIVNDFQKGDIAEGYSVSREKKESFPLTVTSAQKNPTAFYLCASSITSGDEQYFGPGTRLTVT.

The chain is built from TRBV28 and TRBJ1-2; 10 bases fit TRBD1. This CDR3 is 13 amino acids long. Germline-derived CDR1 and CDR2 are MDHEN and SYDVKM. With 6 bases clipped from V and 6 bases from J, the junction kept 4 bases outside the gene matches. The CDR3 loop is CASSRQGANGYTF. The CDR3 nucleotides are TGTGCCAGCAGCCGACAGGGGGCTAATGGCTACACCTTC.

The chain is built from TRBV7-2 and TRBJ1-4; the match to TRBD1 covers 7 bases. The CDR3 has 15 amino acids. CDR1 is SGHTA and CDR2 is FQGNSA in the germline V gene. V gave up 3 bases and J gave up 8 bases; unmatched junction bases: 9. The CDR3 nucleotides are TGTGCCAGCAGCTTCAATCAGGGGGTAGAAGAAAAACTGTTTTTT. Residues: CASSFNQGVEEKLFF.

The gene calls are TRBV7-9 and TRBJ2-5; TRBD2 matches at 11 bases. The CDR3 extends over 13 amino acids. J lost 3 bases, V lost 6 bases, and 0 bases had no gene match. The germline V gene has CDR1 SEHNR and CDR2 FQNEAQ (reference sequence). CDR3: CASRGLAEETQYF. CDR3 sequence (DNA): TGTGCCAGCAGGGGACTAGCGGAAGAGACCCAGTACTTC.